The 6 T cell receptor beta chains reported below all come from one sample, sequenced in a study of T cell responses to AZD1222 COVID-19 vaccine. TCRdb keeps only in-frame clones here, not all; method: immunoSEQ multiplex PCR. The sample holds around 99,000 clones; around 90% are singletons and the top ten take 4% to 6%. The sequences come from peripheral blood, collected on day 0 of AZD1222 vaccination. These TCRs come from an adult in good health.

This chain connects TRBV6-2 or TRBV6-3 to TRBJ2-3, with D maybe TRBD2 (6 bases). Germline V gives CDR1 MNHEY, CDR2 SVGEGT. The germline V and J ends were trimmed by 2 bases and 2 bases, with 20 bases remaining between them. The CDR3 is 18 amino acids. The CDR3 region has the DNA TGTGCCAGCAGTTACGAGGGTCGGGGGTTGAGAACCACAGATACGCAGTATTTT. Translating gives CASSYEGRGLRTTDTQYF.

This chain connects TRBV6-5 to TRBJ2-7; TRBD1 agrees at 7 bases. Germline V gene sequence: CDR1 MNHEY, CDR2 SVGAGI. Trimming cost V 5 bases and J 3 bases; bases outside gene matches: 4. This CDR3 region has 13 residues. The CDR3 loop reads CASSTDRNYEQYF. The CDR3 DNA is TGTGCCAGCAGTACGGACAGGAACTACGAGCAGTACTTC.

The V gene is TRBV7-9, the J gene TRBJ1-1; D unresolved. The CDR3 spans 15 residues. Trimming shortened V by 4 bases and J by 4 bases, and 16 bases separated the two germline ends. Germline loops: CDR1 SEHNR, CDR2 FQNEAQ (reference sequence). The CDR3 reads CASSWIGDRGTEAFF. The CDR3, as DNA: TGTGCCAGCAGCTGGATTGGGGATCGCGGCACTGAAGCTTTCTTT.

With regard to this clone: One end of the junction does not line up with germline, which may come from a read error. V usage is TRBV7-9 and J usage is TRBJ2-5; TRBD2 matches at 11 bases. CDR1 is SEHNR and CDR2 is FQNEAQ in the germline V gene (reference sequence). The CDR3 is 14 residues long. CDR3 protein: CASSLAGGQETQYF. The CDR3, as DNA: TGTGCCAGCAGCCTAGCGGGGGGTCAAGAGACCCAGTACTTC.

CDR3 sequence (DNA): TGTGCCAGCAGCCAGACAGGGGAAAAACTGTTTTTT. This encodes CASSQTGEKLFF. The rearrangement joins TRBV2 to TRBJ1-4, with 7 bases lining up with TRBD1. Germline CDR1 and CDR2: SNHLY and FYNNEI. J was trimmed by 8 bases and V by 6 bases; bases with no gene match: 3. This CDR3 spans 12 amino acids.

The chain recombines TRBV4-2 with TRBJ2-5; 7 bases line up with TRBD2. J was trimmed by 5 bases and V by 0 bases; bases with no gene match: 9. The germline gives CDR1 LGHNA, CDR2 YNFKEQ. This CDR3 spans 16 amino acids. CDR3 nucleotide sequence: TGTGCCAGCAGCCAAGACCCCTGGGGAGCGGGGGAGACCCAGTACTTC. Protein sequence: CASSQDPWGAGETQYF.